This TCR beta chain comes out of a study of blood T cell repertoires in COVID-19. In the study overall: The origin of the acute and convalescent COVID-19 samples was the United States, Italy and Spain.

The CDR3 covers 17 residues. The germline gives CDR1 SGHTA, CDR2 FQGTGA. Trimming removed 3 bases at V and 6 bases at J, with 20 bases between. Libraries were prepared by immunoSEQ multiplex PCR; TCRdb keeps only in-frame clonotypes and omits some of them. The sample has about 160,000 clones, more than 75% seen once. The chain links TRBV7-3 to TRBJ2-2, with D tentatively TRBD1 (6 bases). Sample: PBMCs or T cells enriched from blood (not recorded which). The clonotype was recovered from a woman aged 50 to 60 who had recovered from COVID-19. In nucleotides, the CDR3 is TGTGCCAGCAGCTTTAAAACAGGGATGAAGGCACCCGGGGAGCTGTTTTTT. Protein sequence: CASSFKTGMKAPGELFF.